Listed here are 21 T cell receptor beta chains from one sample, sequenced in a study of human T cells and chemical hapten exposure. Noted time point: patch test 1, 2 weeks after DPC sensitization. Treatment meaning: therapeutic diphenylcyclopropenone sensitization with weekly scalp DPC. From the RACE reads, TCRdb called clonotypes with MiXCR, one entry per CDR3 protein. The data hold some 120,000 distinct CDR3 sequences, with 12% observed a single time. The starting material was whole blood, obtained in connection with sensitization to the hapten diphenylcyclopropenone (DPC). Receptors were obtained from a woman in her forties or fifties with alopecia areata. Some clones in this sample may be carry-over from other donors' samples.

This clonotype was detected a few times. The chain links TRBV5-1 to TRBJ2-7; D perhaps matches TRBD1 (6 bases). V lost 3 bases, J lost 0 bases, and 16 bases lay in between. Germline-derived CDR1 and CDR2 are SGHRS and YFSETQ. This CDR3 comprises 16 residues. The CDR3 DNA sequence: TGCGCCAGCAGCTCAACTACCGGGACAACCTCCTACGAGCAGTACTTC. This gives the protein CASSSTTGTTSYEQYF.

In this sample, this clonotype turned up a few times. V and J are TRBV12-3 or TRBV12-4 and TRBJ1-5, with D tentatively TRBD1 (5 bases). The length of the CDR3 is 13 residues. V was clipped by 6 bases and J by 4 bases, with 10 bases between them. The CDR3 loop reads CASRGTENQPQHF. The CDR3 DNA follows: TGTGCCAGCAGAGGGACTGAAAATCAGCCCCAGCATTTT.

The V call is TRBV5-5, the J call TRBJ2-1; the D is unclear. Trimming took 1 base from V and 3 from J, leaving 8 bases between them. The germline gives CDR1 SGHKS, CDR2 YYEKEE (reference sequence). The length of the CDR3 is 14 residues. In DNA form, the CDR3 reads TGTGCCAGCAGCTTGATAGGCAGCTACAATGAGCAGTTCTTC. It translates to CASSLIGSYNEQFF.

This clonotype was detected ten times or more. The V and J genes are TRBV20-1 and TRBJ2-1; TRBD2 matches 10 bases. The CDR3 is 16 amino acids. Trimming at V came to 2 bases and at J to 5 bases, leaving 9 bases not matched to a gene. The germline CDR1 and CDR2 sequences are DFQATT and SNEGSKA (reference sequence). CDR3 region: CSARPSSGRGNNEQFF. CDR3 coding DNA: TGCAGTGCTAGACCCTCGAGCGGGAGGGGAAACAATGAGCAGTTCTTC.

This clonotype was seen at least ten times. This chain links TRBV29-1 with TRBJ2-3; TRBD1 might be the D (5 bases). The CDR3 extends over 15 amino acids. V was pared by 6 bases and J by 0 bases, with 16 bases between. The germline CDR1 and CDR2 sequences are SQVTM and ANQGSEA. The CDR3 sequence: CSVWGGYLSTDTQYF. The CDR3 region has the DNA TGCAGCGTCTGGGGCGGTTATCTAAGCACAGATACGCAGTATTTT.

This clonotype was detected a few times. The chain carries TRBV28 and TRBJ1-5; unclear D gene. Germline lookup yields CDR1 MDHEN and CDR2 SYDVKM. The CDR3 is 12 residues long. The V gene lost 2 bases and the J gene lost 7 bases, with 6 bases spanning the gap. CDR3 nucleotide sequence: TGTGCCAGCAGTTTAAGTTACCAGCCCCAGCATTTT. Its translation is CASSLSYQPQHF.

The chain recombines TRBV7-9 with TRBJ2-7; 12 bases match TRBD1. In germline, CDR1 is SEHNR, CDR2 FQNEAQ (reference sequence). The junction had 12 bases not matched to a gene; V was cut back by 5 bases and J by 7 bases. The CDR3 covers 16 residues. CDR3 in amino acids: CASSGRDRGPSWEQYF. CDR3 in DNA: TGTGCCAGCAGCGGCCGGGACAGGGGGCCATCGTGGGAGCAGTACTTC.

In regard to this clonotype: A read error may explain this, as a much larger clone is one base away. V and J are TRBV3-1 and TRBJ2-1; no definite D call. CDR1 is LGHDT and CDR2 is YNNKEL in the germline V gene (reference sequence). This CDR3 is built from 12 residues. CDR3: CASMTVYNEQLF. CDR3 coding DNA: TGTGCCAGCATGACCGTGTACAATGAGCAGTTATTC.

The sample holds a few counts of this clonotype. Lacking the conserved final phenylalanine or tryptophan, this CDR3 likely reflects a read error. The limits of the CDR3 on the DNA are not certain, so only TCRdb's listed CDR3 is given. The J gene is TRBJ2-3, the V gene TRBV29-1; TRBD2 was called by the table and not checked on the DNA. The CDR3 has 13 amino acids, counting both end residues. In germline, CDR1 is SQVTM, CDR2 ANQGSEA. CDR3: CSVEELGTSGVEV.

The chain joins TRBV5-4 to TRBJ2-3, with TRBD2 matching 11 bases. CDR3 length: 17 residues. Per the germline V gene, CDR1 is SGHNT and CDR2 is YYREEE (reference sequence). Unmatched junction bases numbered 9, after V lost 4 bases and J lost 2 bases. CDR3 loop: CASSGGGSGRVTDTQYF. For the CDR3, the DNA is TGTGCCAGCAGCGGCGGCGGTAGCGGGAGGGTCACAGATACGCAGTATTTT.

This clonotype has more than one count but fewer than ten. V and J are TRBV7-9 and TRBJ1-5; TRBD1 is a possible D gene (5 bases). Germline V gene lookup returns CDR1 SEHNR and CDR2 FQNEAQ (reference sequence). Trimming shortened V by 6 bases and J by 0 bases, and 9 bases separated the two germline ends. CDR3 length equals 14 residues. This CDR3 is CASRGDVSNQPQHF. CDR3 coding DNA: TGTGCCAGCAGAGGGGACGTTAGCAATCAGCCCCAGCATTTT. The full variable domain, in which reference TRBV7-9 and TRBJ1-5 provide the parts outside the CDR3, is DTGVSQNPRHKITKRGQNVTFRCDPISEHNRLYWYRQTLGQGPEFLTYFQNEAQLEKSRLLSDRFSAERPKGSFSTLEIQRTEQGDSAMYLCASRGDVSNQPQHFGDGTRLSIL.

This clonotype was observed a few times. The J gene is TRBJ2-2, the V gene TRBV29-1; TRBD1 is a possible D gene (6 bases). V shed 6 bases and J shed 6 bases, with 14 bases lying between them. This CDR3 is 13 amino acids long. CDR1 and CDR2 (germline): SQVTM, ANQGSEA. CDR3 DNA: TGCAGCGTATTACAGGGACGGCCCGGGGAGCTGTTTTTT. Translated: CSVLQGRPGELFF.

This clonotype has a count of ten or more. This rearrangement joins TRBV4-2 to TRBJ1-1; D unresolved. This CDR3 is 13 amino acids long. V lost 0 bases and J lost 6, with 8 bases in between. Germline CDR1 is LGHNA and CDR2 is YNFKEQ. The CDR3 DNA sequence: TGTGCCAGCAGCCAAGATACCGGGCCTGAAGCTTTCTTT. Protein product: CASSQDTGPEAFF.

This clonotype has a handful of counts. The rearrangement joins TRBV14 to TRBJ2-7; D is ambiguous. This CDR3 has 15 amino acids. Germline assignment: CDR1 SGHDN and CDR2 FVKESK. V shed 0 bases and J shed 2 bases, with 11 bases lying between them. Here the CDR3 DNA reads TGTGCCAGCAGCCAAGATGAGGCCCTCCCCTACGAGCAGTACTTC. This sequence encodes CASSQDEALPYEQYF.

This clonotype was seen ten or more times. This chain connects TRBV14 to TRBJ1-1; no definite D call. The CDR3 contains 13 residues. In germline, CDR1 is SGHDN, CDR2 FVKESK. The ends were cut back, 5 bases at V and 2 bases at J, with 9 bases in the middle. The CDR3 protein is CASSILENTEAFF. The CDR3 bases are TGTGCCAGCAGCATCCTTGAAAACACTGAAGCTTTCTTT. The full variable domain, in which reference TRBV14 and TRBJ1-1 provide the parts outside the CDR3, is EAGVTQFPSHSVIEKGQTVTLRCDPISGHDNLYWYRRVMGKEIKFLLHFVKESKQDESGMPNNRFLAERTGGTYSTLKVQPAELEDSGVYFCASSILENTEAFFGQGTRLTVV.

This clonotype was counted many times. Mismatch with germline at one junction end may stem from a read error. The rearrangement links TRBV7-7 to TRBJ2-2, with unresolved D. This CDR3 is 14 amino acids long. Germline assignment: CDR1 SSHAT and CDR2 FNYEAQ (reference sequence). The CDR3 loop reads CASSHRVNTGELFF. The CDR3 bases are TGTGCTAGCAGCCACAGAGTGAACACCGGGGAGCTGTTTTTT.

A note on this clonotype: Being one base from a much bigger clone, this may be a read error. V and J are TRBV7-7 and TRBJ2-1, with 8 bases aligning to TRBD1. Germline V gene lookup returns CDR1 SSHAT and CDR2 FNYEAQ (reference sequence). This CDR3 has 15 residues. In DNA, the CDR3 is TGTGCCAACAGCCCTTGGACAGGGCCCTACAATGAGCAGTTCTTC. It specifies CANSPWTGPYNEQFF.

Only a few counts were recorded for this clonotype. The CDR3 is CSAGQGGYGYTF. CDR3 nucleotide sequence: TGCAGCGCAGGACAGGGAGGGTATGGCTACACCTTC. V is TRBV29-1 and J is TRBJ1-2; 8 nucleotides match TRBD1. J gave up 5 bases and V 7 bases, and 6 bases lay outside the gene matches. Germline V gene sequence: CDR1 SQVTM, CDR2 ANQGSEA. The length of the CDR3 is 12 residues. Full variable domain (rest looked up from reference TRBV29-1 and TRBJ1-2): SAVISQKPSRDICQRGTSLTIQCQVDSQVTMMFWYRQQPGQSLTLIATANQGSEATYESGFVIDKFPISRPNLTFSTLTVSNMSPEDSSIYLCSAGQGGYGYTFGSGTRLTVV.

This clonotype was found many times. The CDR3 spells CASSTTVNQPQHF. CDR3 nucleotides: TGTGCCAGCTCAACGACAGTCAATCAGCCCCAGCATTTT. This chain links TRBV18 with TRBJ1-5; tentatively, D is TRBD1 (5 bases). CDR3 length equals 13 residues. The germline V and J ends were trimmed by 5 bases and 3 bases, with 8 bases remaining between them. The germline gives CDR1 KGHSH, CDR2 LQKENI. The full variable domain, rest sourced from reference TRBV18 and TRBJ1-5, is NAGVMQNPRHLVRRRGQEARLRCSPMKGHSHVYWYRQLPEEGLKFMVYLQKENIIDESGMPKERFSAEFPKEGPSILRIQQVVRGDSAAYFCASSTTVNQPQHFGDGTRLSIL.

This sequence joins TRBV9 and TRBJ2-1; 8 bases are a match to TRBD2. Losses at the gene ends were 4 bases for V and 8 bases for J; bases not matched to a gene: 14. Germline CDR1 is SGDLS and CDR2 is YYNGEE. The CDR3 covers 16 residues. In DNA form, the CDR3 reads TGTGCCAGCAGCCCCCGGGGGGGCGGGAGTAGCTATGAGCAGTTCTTC. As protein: CASSPRGGGSSYEQFF. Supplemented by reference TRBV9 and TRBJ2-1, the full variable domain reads DSGVTQTPKHLITATGQRVTLRCSPRSGDLSVYWYQQSLDQGLQFLIQYYNGEERAKGNILERFSAQQFPDLHSELNLSSLELGDSALYFCASSPRGGGSSYEQFFGPGTRLTVL.

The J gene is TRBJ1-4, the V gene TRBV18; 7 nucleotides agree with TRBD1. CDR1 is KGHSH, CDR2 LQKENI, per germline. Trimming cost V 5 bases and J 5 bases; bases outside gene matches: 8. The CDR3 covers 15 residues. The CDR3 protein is CASSTRRDRNEKLFF. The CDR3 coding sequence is TGTGCCAGCTCAACGCGCCGGGACAGAAATGAAAAACTGTTTTTT.